Listed below are T cell receptor beta chains from one sample, sequenced in a study of Graves' ophthalmopathy and Graves' hyperthyroidism. TCRdb reprocessed the multiplex PCR reads with MiXCR, giving one entry per CDR3 protein. The sample includes about 700,000 distinct CDR3 sequences, approximately 40% of them seen just once. The specimen was peripheral blood. These receptors were obtained from an adult man with Graves' ophthalmopathy. The CDR3 runs from the conserved cysteine through the conserved F or W. The order of the fields is V gene, clone size, D gene, J gene, CDR3 DNA, CDR3 protein. A D gene is named only where the DNA matches it firmly. The size field is filled for only some rows; it gives once, few, many or a size class.

>TRBV20-1|NA|NA|TRBJ2-7
TGCAGTGCTAGAGAAGTGGGGTCGAGCGAGCAGTACTTC
CSAREVGSSEQYF
>TRBV2|once|NA|TRBJ1-4
TGTGCCAGCAGCCCAGTCAGCTCGGCTAATGAAAAACTGTTTTTT
CASSPVSSANEKLFF
>TRBV7-9|many|NA|TRBJ1-1
TGTGCCAGCAGCCTATCCATGAACACTGAAGCTTTCTTT
CASSLSMNTEAFF
>TRBV9|NA|TRBD1|TRBJ2-5
TGTGCCAGCAGCGCTCGACAGGGGGCGACCCAGTACTTC
CASSARQGATQYF
>TRBV29-1|NA|NA|TRBJ1-1
TGCAGCCAGATGACAGTGAACACTGAAGCTTTCTTT
CSQMTVNTEAFF
>TRBV2|few|NA|TRBJ1-5
TGTGCCAGCAGTGAAATGGGGGGCCATCAGCCCCAGCATTTT
CASSEMGGHQPQHF
>TRBV7-9|NA|NA|TRBJ2-7
TGTGCCAGCAGTTCCGGGGACGGACCCCTCGAGCAGTACTTC
CASSSGDGPLEQYF
>TRBV19|many|NA|TRBJ2-2
TGTGCCAGTAGTTTGGCGGGGTACACCGGGGAGCTGTTTTTT
CASSLAGYTGELFF
>TRBV24-1|NA|TRBD1|TRBJ1-5
TGTGCCGCCAGCAGCCTAGGACAGGGCCAGCCCCAGCATTTT
CAASSLGQGQPQHF
>TRBV2|NA|NA|TRBJ1-6
TGTGCCAGCGCCCCCGGGGAGCGGGCGAGGAATTCACCCCTCCACTTT
CASAPGERARNSPLHF
>TRBV2|many|NA|TRBJ2-2
TGTGCCAGCAGACGGGGGAACACCGGGGAGCTGTTTTTT
CASRRGNTGELFF
>TRBV24-1|few|NA|TRBJ1-5
TGTGCCACCAGTGCCCTGGACGGCGAGGGTCCCCAGCATTTT
CATSALDGEGPQHF
>TRBV7-2|NA|NA|TRBJ1-2
TGTGCCTGGAGTTCCCAGGGCGGCTATGGCTACACCTTC
CAWSSQGGYGYTF
>TRBV20-1|NA|NA|TRBJ2-7
TGCAGTGCTAGCAGGGGCTCCTACGAGCAGTACTTC
CSASRGSYEQYF
>TRBV20-1|NA|TRBD1|TRBJ1-3
TGCAGTGCAGCCTTCAGGGGGCCCCCCCACGGTACCATATATTTT
CSAAFRGPPHGTIYF
>TRBV7-2|many|TRBD1|TRBJ2-7
TGTGCCAGCAGCTACGCCGGGACAGGAGCCTACGAGCAGTACTTC
CASSYAGTGAYEQYF
>TRBV12-3/TRBV12-4|few|NA|TRBJ2-2
TGTGCCAGCAGTTTAGATGGGCAGAACACCGGGGAGCTGTTTTTT
CASSLDGQNTGELFF
>TRBV10-3|many|NA|TRBJ1-2
TGTGCCATCAGTGAGTCCACTGACGGTAACTATGGCTACACCTTC
CAISESTDGNYGYTF
>TRBV2|NA|NA|TRBJ1-2
TGTGCCAGCACTAAGGAGCAGAGAAACTATGGCTACACCTTC
CASTKEQRNYGYTF
>TRBV20-1|many|NA|TRBJ1-5
TGCAGTGCCAAGACTGACTATAGCAATCAGCCCCAGCATTTT
CSAKTDYSNQPQHF
>TRBV5-8|many|NA|TRBJ1-1
TGTGCCAGCAGCACTGGACACCTCACTGAAGCTTTCTTT
CASSTGHLTEAFF
>TRBV20-1|NA|TRBD1|TRBJ2-7
TGCAGTGCTAGTTTCTCGGGGACAGGGTCCCACTACGAGCAGTACTTC
CSASFSGTGSHYEQYF
>TRBV20-1|few|TRBD2|TRBJ2-5
TGCAGTGCTACAGCGACTAGCGGGTTAAAAGAGACCCAGTACTTC
CSATATSGLKETQYF
>TRBV7-9|few|TRBD1|TRBJ2-2
TGTGCCAGCAGCCAGAGGACAGGACGAAACACCGGGGAGCTGTTTTTT
CASSQRTGRNTGELFF
>TRBV10-3|NA|NA|TRBJ2-3
TGTGCCATCAGTGGAGACTCGGGCACAGATACGCAGTATTTT
CAISGDSGTDTQYF
>TRBV10-3|NA|NA|TRBJ1-2
TGTGCCAGCAGTGACATGTATGGCTACACCTTC
CASSDMYGYTF
>TRBV7-9|many|NA|TRBJ1-1
TGTGCCAGCAGCTTAGATATTGGGGAGGATGAAGCTTTCTTT
CASSLDIGEDEAFF
>TRBV2|many|NA|TRBJ2-7
TGTGCCAGCAGCCGGGGGCAGTACGAGCAGTACTTC
CASSRGQYEQYF
>TRBV9|many|NA|TRBJ1-4
TGTGCCAGCAGCGTAGTAGGGTTACCACAGGAAAAACTGTTTTTT
CASSVVGLPQEKLFF
>TRBV25-1|once|TRBD2|TRBJ2-2
TGTGCCAGGACTAGCGGGGGGAAAAACACCGGGGAGCTGTTTTTT
CARTSGGKNTGELFF
>TRBV2|NA|NA|TRBJ1-1
TGTGCCAGCAGTTCTACCGGGACACGGAAAGCTTTCTTT
CASSSTGTRKAFF
>TRBV12-3/TRBV12-4|few|TRBD1|TRBJ1-6
TGTGCCAGCAGTTTCCGGGACAGGGAGCGTAAATCACCCCTCCACTTT
CASSFRDRERKSPLHF
>TRBV19|NA|NA|TRBJ1-2
TGTGCCAGTAGTATGGCAGGGGTCGGCTACACCTTC
CASSMAGVGYTF
>TRBV7-2|few|NA|TRBJ1-4
TGTGCCAGCAGCTCGTCTATACAGGGAACCCGGGAAAAACTGTTTTTT
CASSSSIQGTREKLFF
>TRBV24-1|NA|TRBD1|TRBJ2-5
TGTGCCAGCAGTCGCCCCCAGACAGGGGAAGAGACCCAGTACTTC
CASSRPQTGEETQYF
>TRBV10-3|once|NA|TRBJ2-7
TGTGCCAGCAGTGAAGGGAATAGTGCATGGGCCTCCTACGAGCAGTACTTC
CASSEGNSAWASYEQYF
>TRBV29-1|NA|TRBD1|TRBJ2-7
TGCAGCGTCAAAAAGACAGGGGGCTACGAGCAGTACTTC
CSVKKTGGYEQYF
>TRBV4-2|NA|NA|TRBJ2-5
TGTGCCAGCAGCCAAGACGCCCAGTACTTC
CASSQDAQYF
>TRBV5-1|NA|NA|TRBJ2-7
TGCGCCAGCAGCTTGGAAACTAAGCAGTACTTC
CASSLETKQYF
>TRBV10-3|NA|TRBD1|TRBJ1-2
TGTGCCAGCAGTTACAGAGGACAGGGCGGAGTCTACACCTTC
CASSYRGQGGVYTF